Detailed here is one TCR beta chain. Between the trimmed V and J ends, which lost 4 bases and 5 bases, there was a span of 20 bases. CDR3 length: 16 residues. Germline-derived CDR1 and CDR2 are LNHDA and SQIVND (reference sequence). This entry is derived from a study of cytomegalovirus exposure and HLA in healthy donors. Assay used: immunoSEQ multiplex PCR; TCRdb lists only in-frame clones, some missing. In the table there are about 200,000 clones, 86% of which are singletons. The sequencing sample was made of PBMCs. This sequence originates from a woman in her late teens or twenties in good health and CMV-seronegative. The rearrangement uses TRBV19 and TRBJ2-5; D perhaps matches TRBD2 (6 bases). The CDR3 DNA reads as TGTGCCAGTAGTAGGGGCGGGATGTCGAATTGGGAGACCCAGTACTTC. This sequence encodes CASSRGGMSNWETQYF.